This record looks at one T cell receptor beta chain sequence and its context. The entry originates in a study of chronic HIV infection and antiretroviral therapy. From the 5' RACE reads, TCRdb called clonotypes with MiXCR, one entry per CDR3 protein. The sample lists about 38,000 distinct CDR3 sequences; 8.2% were seen once. Trimming took off 1 base at V and 4 bases at J, with 11 bases between the two ends. The V gene's germline CDR1 is SGHDT and CDR2 YYEEEE. The CDR3 runs 14 residues. Sequences were obtained from peripheral blood. The receptor's source is an adult who had HIV and had not received antiretroviral therapy, or was an uninfected healthy control (not recorded which). The gene calls are TRBV5-6 and TRBJ1-1; no firm D call. This CDR3 reads CASSLYSRSTEAFF. CDR3 bases: TGTGCCAGCAGCTTGTATAGCAGGAGCACTGAAGCTTTCTTT. The full variable domain, rest sourced from reference TRBV5-6 and TRBJ1-1, is DAGVTQSPTHLIKTRGQQVTLRCSPKSGHDTVSWYQQALGQGPQFIFQYYEEEERQRGNFPDRFSGHQFPNYSSELNVNALLLGDSALYLCASSLYSRSTEAFFGQGTRLTVV.